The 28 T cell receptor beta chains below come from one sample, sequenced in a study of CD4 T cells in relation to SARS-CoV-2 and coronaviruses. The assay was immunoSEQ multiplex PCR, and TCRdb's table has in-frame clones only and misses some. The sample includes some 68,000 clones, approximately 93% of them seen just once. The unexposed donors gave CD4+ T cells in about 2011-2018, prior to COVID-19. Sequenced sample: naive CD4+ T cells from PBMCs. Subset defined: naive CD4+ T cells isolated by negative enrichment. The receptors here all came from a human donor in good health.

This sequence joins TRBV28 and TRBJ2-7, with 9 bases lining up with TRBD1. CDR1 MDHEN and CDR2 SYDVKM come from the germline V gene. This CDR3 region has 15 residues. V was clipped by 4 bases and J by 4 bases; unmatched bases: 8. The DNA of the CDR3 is TGTGCCAGCAGTTCCGGGACAGGGAGTAGATACGAGCAGTACTTC. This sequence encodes CASSSGTGSRYEQYF.

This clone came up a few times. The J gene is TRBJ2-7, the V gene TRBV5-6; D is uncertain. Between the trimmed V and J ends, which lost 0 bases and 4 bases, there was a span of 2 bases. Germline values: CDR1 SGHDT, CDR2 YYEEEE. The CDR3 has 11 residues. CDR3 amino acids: CASSLEYEQYF. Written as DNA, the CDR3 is TGTGCCAGCAGCTTGGAGTACGAGCAGTACTTC.

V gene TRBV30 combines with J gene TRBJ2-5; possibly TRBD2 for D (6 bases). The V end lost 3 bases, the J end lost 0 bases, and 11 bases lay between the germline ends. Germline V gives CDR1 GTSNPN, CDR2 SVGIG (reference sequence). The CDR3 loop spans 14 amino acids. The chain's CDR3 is CAWRGLNHQETQYF. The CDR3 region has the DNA TGTGCCTGGAGAGGACTAAACCACCAAGAGACCCAGTACTTC.

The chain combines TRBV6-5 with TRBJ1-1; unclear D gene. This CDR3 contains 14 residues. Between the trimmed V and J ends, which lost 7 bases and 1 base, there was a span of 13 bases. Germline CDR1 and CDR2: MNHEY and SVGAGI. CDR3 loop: CASTPRVGNTEAFF. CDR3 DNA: TGTGCCAGCACCCCCCGGGTAGGGAACACTGAAGCTTTCTTT.

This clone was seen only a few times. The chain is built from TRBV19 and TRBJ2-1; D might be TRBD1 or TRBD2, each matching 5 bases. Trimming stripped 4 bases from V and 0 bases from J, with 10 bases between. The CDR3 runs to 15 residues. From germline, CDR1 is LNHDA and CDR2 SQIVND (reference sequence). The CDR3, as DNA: TGTGCCAGTAGTAACGGGGCGAGCTCCTACAATGAGCAGTTCTTC. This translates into CASSNGASSYNEQFF.

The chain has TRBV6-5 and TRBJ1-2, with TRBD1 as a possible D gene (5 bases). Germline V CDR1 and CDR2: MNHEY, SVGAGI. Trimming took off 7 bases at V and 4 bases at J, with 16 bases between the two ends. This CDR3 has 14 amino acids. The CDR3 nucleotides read TGTGCCAGCACCGGCGGGACGGGGCTCTATGGCTACACCTTC. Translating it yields CASTGGTGLYGYTF.

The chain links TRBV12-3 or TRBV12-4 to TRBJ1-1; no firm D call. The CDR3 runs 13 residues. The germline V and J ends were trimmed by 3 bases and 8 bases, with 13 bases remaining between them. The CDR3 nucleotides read TGTGCCAGCAGTTTGTCCCGTGATGGGGAAGCTTTCTTT. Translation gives CASSLSRDGEAFF.

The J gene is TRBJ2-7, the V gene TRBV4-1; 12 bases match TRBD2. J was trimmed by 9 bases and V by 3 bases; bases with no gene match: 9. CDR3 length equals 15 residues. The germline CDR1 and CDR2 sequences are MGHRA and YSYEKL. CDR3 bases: TGCGCCAGCAGCCAGGGACTAGCGGGTTCATTGTCGCAGTACTTC. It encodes CASSQGLAGSLSQYF.

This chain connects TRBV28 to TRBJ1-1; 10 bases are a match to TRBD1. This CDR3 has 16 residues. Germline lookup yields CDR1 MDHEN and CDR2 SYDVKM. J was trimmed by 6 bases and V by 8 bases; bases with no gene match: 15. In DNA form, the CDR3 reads TGTGCCAGCCGCCTAGGAGACAGGGGGCGCGGGCCTGAAGCTTTCTTT. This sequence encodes CASRLGDRGRGPEAFF.

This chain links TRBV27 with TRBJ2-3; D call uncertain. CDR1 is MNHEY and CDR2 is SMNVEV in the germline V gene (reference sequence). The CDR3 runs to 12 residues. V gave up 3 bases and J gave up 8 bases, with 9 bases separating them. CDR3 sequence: CASSLAEGTQYF. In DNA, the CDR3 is TGTGCCAGCAGTTTGGCGGAAGGTACGCAGTATTTT.

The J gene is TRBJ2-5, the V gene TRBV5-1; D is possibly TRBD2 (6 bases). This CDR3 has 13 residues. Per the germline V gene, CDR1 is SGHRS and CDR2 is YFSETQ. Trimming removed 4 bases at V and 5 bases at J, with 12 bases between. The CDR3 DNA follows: TGCGCCAGCAGCGGAGGGCGGTTGGAGACCCAGTACTTC. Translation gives CASSGGRLETQYF.

CDR3 bases: TGTGCCAGCTCGGCAGGGGGGAATGAAAAACTGTTTTTT. It encodes CASSAGGNEKLFF. V gene TRBV7-3 combines with J gene TRBJ1-4; 7 bases fit TRBD1. With 8 bases clipped from V and 5 bases from J, the junction kept 5 bases outside the gene matches. CDR3 length: 13 amino acids. Looked up from germline, CDR1 is SGHTA and CDR2 is FQGTGA. Full variable domain (missing parts from reference TRBV7-3 and TRBJ1-4): GAGVSQTPSNKVTEKGKYVELRCDPISGHTALYWYRQSLGQGPEFLIYFQGTGAADDSGLPNDRFFAVRPEGSVSTLKIQRTERGDSAVYLCASSAGGNEKLFFGSGTQLSVL.

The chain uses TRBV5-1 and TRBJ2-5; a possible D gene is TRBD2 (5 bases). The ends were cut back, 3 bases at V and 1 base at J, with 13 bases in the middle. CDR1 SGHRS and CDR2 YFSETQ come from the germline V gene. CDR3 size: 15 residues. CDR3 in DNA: TGCGCCAGCAGCTCGGGGTTTGGCGGCCAAGAGACCCAGTACTTC. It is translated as CASSSGFGGQETQYF.

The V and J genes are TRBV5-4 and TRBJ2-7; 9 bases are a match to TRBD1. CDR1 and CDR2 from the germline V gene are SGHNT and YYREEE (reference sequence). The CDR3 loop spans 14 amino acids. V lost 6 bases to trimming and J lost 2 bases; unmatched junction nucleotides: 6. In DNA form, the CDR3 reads TGTGCCAGCATGCCGGGACAGGGAACCTACGAGCAGTACTTC. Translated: CASMPGQGTYEQYF.

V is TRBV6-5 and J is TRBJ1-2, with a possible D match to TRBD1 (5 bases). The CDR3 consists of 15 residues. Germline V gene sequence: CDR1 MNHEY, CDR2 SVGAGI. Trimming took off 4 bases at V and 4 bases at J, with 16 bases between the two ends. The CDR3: CASSSPRAGGYGYTF. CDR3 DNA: TGTGCCAGCAGTTCCCCCAGGGCTGGGGGCTATGGCTACACCTTC.

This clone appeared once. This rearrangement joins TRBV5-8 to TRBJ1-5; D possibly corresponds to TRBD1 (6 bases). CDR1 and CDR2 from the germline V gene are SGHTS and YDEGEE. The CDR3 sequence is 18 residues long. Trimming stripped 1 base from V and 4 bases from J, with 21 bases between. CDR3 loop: CASSLLTGTQNFNQPQHF. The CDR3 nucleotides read TGTGCCAGCAGCTTGCTTACCGGGACACAGAATTTTAATCAGCCCCAGCATTTT.

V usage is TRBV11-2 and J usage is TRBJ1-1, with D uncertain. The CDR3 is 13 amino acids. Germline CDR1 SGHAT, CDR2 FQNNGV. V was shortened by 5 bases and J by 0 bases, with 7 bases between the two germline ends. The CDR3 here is CASSPTMNTEAFF. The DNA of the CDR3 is TGTGCCAGCAGCCCCACAATGAACACTGAAGCTTTCTTT.

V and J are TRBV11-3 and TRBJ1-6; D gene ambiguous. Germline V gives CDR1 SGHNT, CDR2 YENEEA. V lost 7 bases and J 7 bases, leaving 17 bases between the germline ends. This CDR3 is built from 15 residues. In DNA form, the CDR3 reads TGTGCCAGCAAGGAGACCAGAAGCCAGAATTCACCCCTCCACTTT. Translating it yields CASKETRSQNSPLHF.

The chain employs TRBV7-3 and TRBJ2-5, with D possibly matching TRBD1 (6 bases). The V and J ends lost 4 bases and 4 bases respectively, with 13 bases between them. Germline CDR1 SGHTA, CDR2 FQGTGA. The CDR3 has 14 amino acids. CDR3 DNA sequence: TGTGCCAGCAGCTCCGACAGGTTCGGAGAGACCCAGTACTTC. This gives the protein CASSSDRFGETQYF.

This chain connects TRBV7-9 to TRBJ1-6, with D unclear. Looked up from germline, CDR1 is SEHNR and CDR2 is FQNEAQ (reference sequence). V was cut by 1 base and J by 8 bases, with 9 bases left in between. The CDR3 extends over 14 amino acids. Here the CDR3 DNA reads TGTGCCAGCAGCTTAGTGCCCCTTTATTCACCCCTCCACTTT. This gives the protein CASSLVPLYSPLHF.

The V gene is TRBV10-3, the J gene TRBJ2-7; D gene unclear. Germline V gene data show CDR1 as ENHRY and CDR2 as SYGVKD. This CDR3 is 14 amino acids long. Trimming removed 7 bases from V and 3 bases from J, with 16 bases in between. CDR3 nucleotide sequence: TGTGCCATCAACTCCGGAGACCTAGTCTACGAGCAGTACTTC. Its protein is CAINSGDLVYEQYF.

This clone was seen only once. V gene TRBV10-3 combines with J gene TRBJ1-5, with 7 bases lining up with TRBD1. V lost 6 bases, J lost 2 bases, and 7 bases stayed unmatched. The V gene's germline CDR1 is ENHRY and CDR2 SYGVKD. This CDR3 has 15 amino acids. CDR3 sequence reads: CAISQDRAGNQPQHF. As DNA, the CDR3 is TGTGCCATCAGCCAAGACAGGGCGGGCAATCAGCCCCAGCATTTT.

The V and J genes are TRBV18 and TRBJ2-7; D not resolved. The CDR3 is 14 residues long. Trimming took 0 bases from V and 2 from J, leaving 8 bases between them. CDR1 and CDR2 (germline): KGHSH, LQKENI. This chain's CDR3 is CASSPPGLPYEQYF. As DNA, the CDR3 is TGTGCCAGCTCACCACCAGGGCTTCCCTACGAGCAGTACTTC.

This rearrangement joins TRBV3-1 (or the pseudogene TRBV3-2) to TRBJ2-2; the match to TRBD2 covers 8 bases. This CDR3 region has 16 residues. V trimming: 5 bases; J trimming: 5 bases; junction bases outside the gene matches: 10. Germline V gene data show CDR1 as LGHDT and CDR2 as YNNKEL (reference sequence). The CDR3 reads CASSYREGTPTGELFF. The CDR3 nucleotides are TGTGCCAGCAGCTACCGGGAGGGGACACCTACCGGGGAGCTGTTTTTT.

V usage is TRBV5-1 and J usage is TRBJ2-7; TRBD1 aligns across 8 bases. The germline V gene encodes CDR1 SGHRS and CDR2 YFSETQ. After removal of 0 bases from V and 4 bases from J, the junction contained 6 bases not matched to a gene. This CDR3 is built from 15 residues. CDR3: CASSLAAGGFYEQYF. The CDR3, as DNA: TGCGCCAGCAGCTTGGCTGCAGGGGGCTTTTACGAGCAGTACTTC.

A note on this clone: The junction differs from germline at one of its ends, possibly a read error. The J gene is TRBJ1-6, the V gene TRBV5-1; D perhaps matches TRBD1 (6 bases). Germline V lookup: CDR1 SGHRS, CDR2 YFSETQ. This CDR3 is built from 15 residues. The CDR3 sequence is CASSLTGNSNSSLHF. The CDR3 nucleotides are TGCGCCAGCAGCTTAACAGGGAATAGTAATTCATCCCTCCACTTT. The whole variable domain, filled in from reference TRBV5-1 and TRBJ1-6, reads KAGVTQTPRYLIKTRGQQVTLSCSPISGHRSVSWYQQTPGQGLQFLFEYFSETQRNKGNFPGRFSGRQFSNSRSEMNVSTLELGDSALYLCASSLTGNSNSSLHFGNGTRLTVT.

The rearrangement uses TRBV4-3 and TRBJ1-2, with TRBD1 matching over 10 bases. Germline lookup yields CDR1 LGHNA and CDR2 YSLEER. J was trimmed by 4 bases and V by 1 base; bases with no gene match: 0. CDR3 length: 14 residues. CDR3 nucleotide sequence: TGCGCCAGCAGCCAAGGGACAGGGGGCTATGGCTACACCTTC. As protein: CASSQGTGGYGYTF.

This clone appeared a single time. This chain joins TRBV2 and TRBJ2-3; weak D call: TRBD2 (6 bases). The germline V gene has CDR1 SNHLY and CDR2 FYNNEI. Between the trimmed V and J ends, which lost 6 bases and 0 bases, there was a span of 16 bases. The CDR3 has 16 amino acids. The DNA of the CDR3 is TGTGCCAGCAGATTAGCGGAAATATCGAGCACAGATACGCAGTATTTT. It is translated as CASRLAEISSTDTQYF.